This record concerns one T cell receptor beta chain sequence. Generated by immunoSEQ multiplex PCR, the TCRdb table keeps only in-frame clones and is missing some. Among over 45,000 clones listed, 65% to 85% were seen once. This CDR3 has 13 residues. V lost 2 bases, J lost 4 bases, and 8 bases lay in between. Germline V CDR1 and CDR2: MNHNS, SASEGT. The data derive from a study of blood T cell repertoires in COVID-19. The sequence was collected from a man aged 65-85 years with active COVID-19. The sample taken for sequencing was peripheral blood. This chain connects TRBV6-1 to TRBJ1-1, with D possibly matching TRBD1 (5 bases). This CDR3 reads CASSELRGTEAFF. CDR3 nucleotide sequence: TGTGCCAGCAGTGAATTAAGGGGCACTGAAGCTTTCTTT.